These 10 T cell receptor beta chains share one sample of origin, sequenced in a study of vaccination and CD4 T cells after COVID-19. The sample's treatment: roughly 10-day PBMC culture with coronavirus spike peptide pools or control peptides (ViraFEST assay). CD4+ T-cell collection from the unexposed donor predated the COVID-19 pandemic (2011-2018). These receptors have no known antigen. CD4+ T cells that had been cultured provided DNA sequenced with the Oncomine TCR Beta short-read assay. Cultures of CD4+ T cells served as the source for extracting genomic DNA. TCRdb re-analysed the PCR reads in MiXCR, keeping a single row per CDR3 protein. The data contain some 8,000 distinct CDR3 sequences, roughly 30% of them singletons. Sample: CD4+ T cells from blood, cultured in vitro. Receptors originate from a human donor in good health.

The chain uses TRBV6-1 and TRBJ2-5, with TRBD1 as a possible D gene (5 bases). CDR3 length: 13 residues. CDR1 and CDR2 (germline): MNHNS, SASEGT. V gave up 7 bases and J gave up 3 bases, with 12 bases separating them. CDR3 nucleotides: TGTGCCAGCAACCAGGGCGGAAAAGAGACCCAGTACTTC. Protein sequence: CASNQGGKETQYF.

This clonotype was counted only a few times. The chain links TRBV20-1 to TRBJ2-3, with TRBD1 matching over 7 bases. CDR1 is DFQATT, CDR2 SNEGSKA, per germline (reference sequence). J gave up 2 bases and V 2 bases, and 13 bases lay outside the gene matches. CDR3 length: 17 amino acids. The CDR3 nucleotides read TGCAGTGCTAGACCGAGAATCCCCGGGACAGCCACAGATACGCAGTATTTT. Translation: CSARPRIPGTATDTQYF.

The chain combines TRBV11-2 with TRBJ2-7; D remains unclear. The germline V and J ends were trimmed by 3 bases and 6 bases, with 12 bases remaining between them. Germline V CDR1 and CDR2: SGHAT, FQNNGV. This CDR3 region has 13 residues. CDR3 sequence reads: CASSFESISEQYF. CDR3 DNA: TGTGCCAGCAGCTTCGAGTCTATATCCGAGCAGTACTTC.

This clonotype was observed a few times. This chain uses TRBV20-1 with TRBJ2-7, with TRBD2 matching 10 bases. From germline, CDR1 is DFQATT and CDR2 SNEGSKA (reference sequence). The ends lost 6 bases at V and 6 bases at J; junction bases unmatched: 11. The CDR3 totals 14 residues. The CDR3 nucleotides read TGCAGTGCCGCCCAGCTAGCGGGAGCTAGCGAGCAGTACTTC. Amino acids: CSAAQLAGASEQYF.

The chain uses TRBV5-4 and TRBJ1-6; 8 bases map to TRBD1. V trimming: 0 bases; J trimming: 7 bases; junction bases outside the gene matches: 3. CDR3 length equals 15 residues. Germline CDR1 and CDR2: SGHNT and YYREEE (reference sequence). The CDR3 DNA sequence: TGTGCCAGCAGCTTGGGACAGGGGCTGAATTCACCCCTCCACTTT. Protein product: CASSLGQGLNSPLHF.

The chain uses TRBV4-3 and TRBJ1-2, with D unclear. V gave up 0 bases and J gave up 8 bases, with 10 bases separating them. The germline V gene encodes CDR1 LGHNA and CDR2 YSLEER. This CDR3 is 13 amino acids long. The CDR3 DNA reads TGCGCCAGCAGCCAAGATGGTAGGAGAGGCTACACCTTC. Its translation: CASSQDGRRGYTF.

The chain recombines TRBV28 with TRBJ2-1; possible D gene TRBD2, 6 bases. The germline V gene has CDR1 MDHEN and CDR2 SYDVKM. Between the trimmed V and J ends, which lost 4 bases and 7 bases, there was a span of 20 bases. The CDR3 runs 16 residues. This chain's CDR3 is CASSWLRAGPLNEQFF. As DNA, the CDR3 is TGTGCCAGCAGTTGGCTAAGAGCGGGTCCCCTAAATGAGCAGTTCTTC.

This clonotype was recorded a few times. The chain uses TRBV20-1 and TRBJ2-1, with TRBD2 identical over 10 bases. This CDR3 contains 14 residues. With 5 bases clipped from V and 4 bases from J, the junction kept 5 bases outside the gene matches. Germline lookup yields CDR1 DFQATT and CDR2 SNEGSKA (reference sequence). The CDR3 sequence is CSAPGTSAYNEQFF. The CDR3 bases are TGCAGTGCTCCCGGGACTAGCGCTTACAATGAGCAGTTCTTC.

CDR3 DNA sequence: TGTGCCAGCAGCTTAAAAGGGAAGGCGCCTTCCTACAATGAGCAGTTCTTC. Amino acids: CASSLKGKAPSYNEQFF. The J gene is TRBJ2-1, the V gene TRBV11-3; no clear D gene. The CDR3 covers 17 residues. The germline V and J ends were trimmed by 2 bases and 1 base, with 15 bases remaining between them. Germline values: CDR1 SGHNT, CDR2 YENEEA. Combining the CDR3 with reference TRBV11-3 and TRBJ2-1 gives the whole variable domain EAGVVQSPRYKIIEKKQPVAFWCNPISGHNTLYWYLQNLGQGPELLIRYENEEAVDDSQLPKDRFSAERLKGVDSTLKIQPAELGDSAVYLCASSLKGKAPSYNEQFFGPGTRLTVL.

This clonotype has only a few counts. The chain links TRBV6-2 or TRBV6-3 to TRBJ1-5, with D tentatively TRBD1 (6 bases). Per germline, CDR1 MNHEY and CDR2 SVGEGT. The CDR3 sequence is 15 residues long. V gave up 6 bases and J gave up 0 bases, with 12 bases separating them. The CDR3 bases are TGTGCCAGCAGCTACACAGGGTATAGCAATCAGCCCCAGCATTTT. The encoded protein is CASSYTGYSNQPQHF.